The entry below describes one T cell receptor (beta chain). As to time point: persistent/refractory GD, antithyroid drugs over 5 years with positive TRAb. PBMC RNA served as the TCR library source. V was cut by 6 bases and J by 1 base, with 15 bases left in between. CDR1 is LNHDA and CDR2 is SQIVND in the germline V gene (reference sequence). The CDR3 sequence is 15 residues long. Sequencing libraries for TCR beta were prepared with iRepertoire HTBI primers and Arm-PCR of CDR3 regions. In TCRdb, the multiplex PCR reads were re-called with MiXCR into one record per CDR3 protein. The table includes a few hundred thousand distinct CDR3 sequences, roughly 25% detected once. These data come from a study of regulatory T cells in long-lasting Graves disease.

The clonotype originates from a woman aged 40 to 49 with Graves disease. The chain couples TRBV19 to TRBJ1-1, with D possibly matching TRBD1 (5 bases). Sequences were derived from peripheral blood mononuclear cells (PBMCs), sampled when the disease was refractory, from a patient treated with antithyroid drugs. The CDR3 region has the DNA TGTGCCAGTAGCGATTGGGGACGGTGGAACACTGAAGCTTTCTTT. Translation gives CASSDWGRWNTEAFF.